A single sample is the source of the 12 T cell receptor beta chains below, sequenced in a study of identical twins. TCRdb re-called the 5' RACE reads through MiXCR, storing one row per CDR3 protein. The sample holds a few hundred thousand distinct CDR3 sequences, more than 9% seen once. The same data also went into a second study, on yellow fever vaccine responses in identical twins.

Sequencing input: PBMCs. These receptors were taken from a woman aged 18-29 years in good health.

This clonotype was counted only a few times. The CDR3 reads CSVEDGLETQYF. In DNA form, the CDR3 reads TGCAGCGTTGAAGATGGTCTGGAGACCCAGTACTTC. The chain is built from TRBV29-1 and TRBJ2-5; no firm D call. V shed 0 bases and J shed 5 bases, with 7 bases lying between them. In germline, CDR1 is SQVTM, CDR2 ANQGSEA. This CDR3 is built from 12 residues.

The chain carries TRBV25-1 and TRBJ2-1; unclear D gene. V was clipped by 7 bases and J by 5 bases, with 18 bases between them. The CDR3 runs 15 residues. Germline values: CDR1 MGHDK, CDR2 SYGVNS. In nucleotides, the CDR3 is TGTGCCAGCAACCCCCAAGCAGCTTCAAACAATGAGCAGTTCTTC. Residues: CASNPQAASNNEQFF.

The chain uses TRBV7-2 and TRBJ2-7; D remains unclear. CDR1 is SGHTA, CDR2 FQGNSA, per germline. Deletions cut 0 bases from V and 5 bases from J, with 8 bases between. This CDR3 has 13 residues. Here the CDR3 DNA reads TGTGCCAGCAGCTTAGCGATTGTCAACGAGCAGTACTTC. Translation gives CASSLAIVNEQYF. The complete variable domain, with remaining parts taken from reference TRBV7-2 and TRBJ2-7, reads GAGVSQSPSNKVTEKGKDVELRCDPISGHTALYWYRQSLGQGLEFLIYFQGNSAPDKSGLPSDRFSAERTGGSVSTLTIQRTQQEDSAVYLCASSLAIVNEQYFGPGTRLTVT.

This clonotype occurred a few times. The chain employs TRBV28 and TRBJ2-4; 7 bases align to TRBD1. From germline, CDR1 is MDHEN and CDR2 SYDVKM. The J segment lost 2 bases and the V segment lost 6 bases, leaving 7 bases of the junction unmatched. The CDR3 loop spans 15 amino acids. DNA of the CDR3: TGTGCCAGCAGGGACGAACAGGGGACCAAAAACATTCAGTACTTC. Translated: CASRDEQGTKNIQYF.

This clonotype was seen at least ten times. V and J are TRBV12-3 or TRBV12-4 and TRBJ2-1; the D gene is possibly TRBD1 (5 bases). The CDR3 spans 15 residues. The V end was cut by 1 base, the J end by 5 bases, with 12 bases between. The CDR3 nucleotides are TGTGCCAGCAGTTTAGGGGCCGCAGGGAACAATGAGCAGTTCTTC. Its translation: CASSLGAAGNNEQFF.

At least ten counts were recorded for this clonotype. The chain couples TRBV12-3 or TRBV12-4 to TRBJ2-4, with TRBD2 as a possible D gene (6 bases). The length of the CDR3 is 16 residues. Trimming took off 1 base at V and 9 bases at J, with 19 bases between the two ends. Here the CDR3 DNA reads TGTGCCAGCAGTTTAGGCGGGGAAGGGGTGGTGGGCATTCAGTACTTC. This translates into CASSLGGEGVVGIQYF.

This chain uses TRBV18 with TRBJ2-7; tentatively, D is TRBD2 (6 bases). The germline V gene encodes CDR1 KGHSH and CDR2 LQKENI. V lost 5 bases to trimming and J lost 1 base, with 18 bases between them. This CDR3 spans 16 amino acids. CDR3 in amino acids: CASSGPGQGGSYEQYF. The CDR3 DNA is TGTGCCAGCTCAGGCCCCGGCCAGGGAGGTTCCTACGAGCAGTACTTC.

This clonotype appeared a few times. The rearrangement links TRBV29-1 to TRBJ1-2; 10 bases line up with TRBD1. V gave up 5 bases and J gave up 4 bases; unmatched junction bases: 19. Per the germline V gene, CDR1 is SQVTM and CDR2 is ANQGSEA. This CDR3 spans 18 amino acids. CDR3: CSVPGGKTGGSVLYGYTF. CDR3 nucleotide sequence: TGCAGCGTTCCGGGGGGGAAGACAGGGGGCAGCGTCCTCTATGGCTACACCTTC.

The chain couples TRBV7-8 to TRBJ2-7, with a tentative D call TRBD2 (6 bases). Trimming stripped 4 bases from V and 5 bases from J, with 18 bases between. This CDR3 is 15 amino acids long. Germline V gene sequence: CDR1 SGHVS, CDR2 FQNEAQ. CDR3: CASSSLMAGSDEQYF. As DNA, the CDR3 is TGTGCCAGCAGCTCCCTAATGGCGGGGAGCGACGAGCAGTACTTC.

This clonotype has a handful of counts. The chain joins TRBV5-1 to TRBJ2-6; tentative D call: TRBD1 (5 bases). The CDR3 spans 18 residues. V lost 0 bases to trimming and J lost 0 bases, with 13 bases between them. Germline CDR1 and CDR2: SGHRS and YFSETQ. CDR3 residues: CASSLVWGPSSGANVLTF. In nucleotides, the CDR3 is TGCGCCAGCAGCTTGGTCTGGGGCCCAAGCTCTGGGGCCAACGTCCTGACTTTC.

This clonotype was counted only a few times. This rearrangement joins TRBV3-1 to TRBJ1-2; D call uncertain. Deletions cut 0 bases from V and 5 bases from J, with 10 bases between. The CDR3 totals 14 residues. Germline V CDR1 and CDR2: LGHDT, YNNKEL (reference sequence). CDR3 region: CASSQEAGRYGYTF. Here the CDR3 DNA reads TGTGCCAGCAGCCAAGAGGCAGGAAGGTATGGCTACACCTTC.

Concerning this clonotype: No DNA is shown, since the ends of the CDR3 on it are uncertain; the CDR3 is the one TCRdb lists. The rearrangement joins TRBV20-1 to TRBJ2-2; TRBD1 is the table's D call, not checked against the DNA. The germline V gene encodes CDR1 DFQATT and CDR2 SNEGSKA (reference sequence). Ends included, the CDR3 has 23 residues. The CDR3 region is CSARCRSCCSASWGRGNTGELFF.